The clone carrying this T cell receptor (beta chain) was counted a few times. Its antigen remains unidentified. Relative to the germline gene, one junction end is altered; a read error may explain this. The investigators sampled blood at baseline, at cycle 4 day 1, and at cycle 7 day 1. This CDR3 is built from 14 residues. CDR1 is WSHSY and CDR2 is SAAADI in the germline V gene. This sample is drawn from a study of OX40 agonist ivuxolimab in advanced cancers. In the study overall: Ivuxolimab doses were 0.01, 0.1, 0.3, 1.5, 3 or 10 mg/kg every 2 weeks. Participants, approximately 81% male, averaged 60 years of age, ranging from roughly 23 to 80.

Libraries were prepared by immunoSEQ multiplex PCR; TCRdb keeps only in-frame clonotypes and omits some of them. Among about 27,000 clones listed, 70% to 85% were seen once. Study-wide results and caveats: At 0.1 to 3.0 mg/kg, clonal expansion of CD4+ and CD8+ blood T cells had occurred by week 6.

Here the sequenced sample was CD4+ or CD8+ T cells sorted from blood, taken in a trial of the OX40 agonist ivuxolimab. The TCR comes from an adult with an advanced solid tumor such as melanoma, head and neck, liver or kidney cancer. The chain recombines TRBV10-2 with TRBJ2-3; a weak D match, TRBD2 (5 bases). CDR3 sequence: CASGEGRGTDTQYF. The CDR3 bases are TGCGCCAGCGGTGAGGGAAGAGGCACAGATACGCAGTATTTT.